This T cell receptor (beta chain) originates from a study of blood T cell repertoires in COVID-19. The protocol was immunoSEQ multiplex PCR, while the TCRdb copy is restricted to in-frame clones and leaves out a portion. The sample has about 160,000 clones, approximately 85% seen once. J lost 6 bases, V lost 9 bases, and 13 bases had no gene match. This CDR3 is 14 amino acids long. Per germline, CDR1 LNHNV and CDR2 YYDKDF (reference sequence). Sequenced material: peripheral blood. The clonotype comes from a man aged 55 to 70 who had recovered from COVID-19. V usage is TRBV15 and J usage is TRBJ2-7; 8 bases map to TRBD1. In DNA form, the CDR3 reads TGTGCCACAAGCCGAAGGACAGGGACAGGCGAGCAGTACTTC. This translates into CATSRRTGTGEQYF.